These T cell receptor beta chains were read from a single sample in a study of PD-L1 blockade in urothelial cancer. Assay used: immunoSEQ multiplex PCR; TCRdb lists only in-frame clones, some missing. This table has 17,000 or so clones, about 90% appearing once. The sequencing here drew on PBMCs, taken around atezolizumab (anti-PD-L1) treatment. These receptor sequences come from a man between 45 and 60 years old with urothelial cancer. CDR3s include the opening cysteine and the closing phenylalanine or tryptophan. The order of the fields is J gene, V gene, D gene, clone size, CDR3 DNA, CDR3 protein. A D gene is named only where the DNA matches it firmly. Some rows mark clone size as missing; the rest say once, few, many or name a class of expanded clone.

>TRBJ2-7|TRBV5-4|-|few
TGTGCCAGCAGCTTGGCCGGGATGACGGAATACGAGCAGTACTTC
CASSLAGMTEYEQYF
>TRBJ2-3|TRBV2|-|-
TGTGCCAGCTTTCAGGGGACACGGACTACAGATACGCAGTATTTT
CASFQGTRTTDTQYF
>TRBJ2-7|TRBV11-2|TRBD2|-
TGTGCCAGCAGCTTAAGGCGGGGGTGGTGGAACTACGAGCAGTACTTC
CASSLRRGWWNYEQYF
>TRBJ1-2|TRBV18|-|-
TGTGCCAGCTCACCAAGGGAGCAGTCTGGGGGCTACACCTTC
CASSPREQSGGYTF
>TRBJ2-3|TRBV28|-|-
TGTGCCAGCACCAACCCTATCGACAGCGAAGGCCTAGGGCCAGATACGCAGTATTTT
CASTNPIDSEGLGPDTQYF
>TRBJ2-1|TRBV5-8|TRBD1|-
TGTGCCAGCAGAGACAGGGCTGAGCAGTTCTTC
CASRDRAEQFF
>TRBJ2-1|TRBV4-1|TRBD2|-
TGCGCCAGCAGCCCGAAGGGACTAGCCGCGGGAAATGGGTTCTTC
CASSPKGLAAGNGFF
>TRBJ2-7|TRBV10-2|-|-
TGCGCCAGCAGTGATTTTGGCGGGTGGGTGATGGCCTACGAGCAGTACTTC
CASSDFGGWVMAYEQYF
>TRBJ2-3|TRBV2|-|-
TGTGCCAGCAGGAAGCGGCTAATAACTAGCACAGATACGCAGTATTTT
CASRKRLITSTDTQYF
>TRBJ2-3|TRBV30|TRBD2|-
TGTGCCGGAAGACTAGCGCCCTACTTCGATACGCAGTATTTT
CAGRLAPYFDTQYF
>TRBJ2-1|TRBV11-3|TRBD1|-
TGTGCCAGCAGCCCCGAGGGAAGGGGGCAGAATGAGCAGTTCTTC
CASSPEGRGQNEQFF
>TRBJ2-1|TRBV6-5|TRBD2|-
TGTGCCAGCAGACCCCGACTAGCGGTCAATGAGCAGTTCTTC
CASRPRLAVNEQFF
>TRBJ2-7|TRBV11-2|TRBD1|-
TGTGCCAGCAGCGTCGACAGGGTAAACTACGAGCAGTACTTC
CASSVDRVNYEQYF
>TRBJ2-3|TRBV9|-|-
TGTGCCAGCAGCGTACTGGGGACTAGCACAGATACGCAGTATTTT
CASSVLGTSTDTQYF
>TRBJ2-7|TRBV5-1|TRBD1|-
TGCGCCAGCAGCTTCTTGGACAGGGAGCAGTACTTC
CASSFLDREQYF
>TRBJ2-5|TRBV18|-|-
TGTGCCAGCTCACTGACAGGGGACGGTGGGAGGGCCCGAAAGACCCAGTACTTC
CASSLTGDGGRARKTQYF
>TRBJ2-7|TRBV11-2|TRBD1|-
TGTGCCAGCAGCTTAGCTTGGACAGGGGGCTACGAGCAGTACTTC
CASSLAWTGGYEQYF
>TRBJ2-3|TRBV7-8|TRBD2|-
TGTGCCAGCAGCTTAGCGTGGGTAGCGGGGGCCCGAGATACGCAGTATTTT
CASSLAWVAGARDTQYF
>TRBJ2-7|TRBV28|-|-
TGTGCCAGCAGTTTTAACAGGGGGGGCTACGAGCAGTACTTC
CASSFNRGGYEQYF
>TRBJ1-1|TRBV7-2|-|once
TGTGCCAGCAGCCCTCCCGGGGGCACTGAAGCTTTCTTT
CASSPPGGTEAFF
>TRBJ2-3|TRBV19|TRBD1|once
TGTGCCAGTAGTACGACAGGGGGTCCGGATACGCAGTATTTT
CASSTTGGPDTQYF
>TRBJ2-7|TRBV10-2|TRBD1|-
TGCGCCAGCAGTGAGTACCGGGACAGGGGCCACGAGCAGTACTTC
CASSEYRDRGHEQYF
>TRBJ2-1|TRBV11-3|TRBD2|-
TGTGCCAGCAGCTTAGGCCGGGGGGGAACCTACAATGAGCAGTTCTTC
CASSLGRGGTYNEQFF
>TRBJ2-7|TRBV6-1|-|-
TGTGCCAGCAGTGCGGTCGGAGGCGAGCAGTACTTC
CASSAVGGEQYF
>TRBJ2-7|TRBV7-2|-|-
TGTGCCAGCAGCCCCCAGGGTTCGGCAGGATACGAGCAGTACTTC
CASSPQGSAGYEQYF
>TRBJ2-3|TRBV5-6|TRBD2|-
TGTGCCAGCAGCCGCGCGCGACTTAGCGGGGGGGTTACAGATACGCAGTATTTT
CASSRARLSGGVTDTQYF
>TRBJ2-1|TRBV9|TRBD2|-
TGTGCCAGCAGCGAGCCGGGACTAGCGGGTCGGGAGCAGTTCTTC
CASSEPGLAGREQFF
>TRBJ1-1|TRBV9|-|-
TGTGCCAGCAGCGCCAGACAGGCGGACACTGAAGCTTTCTTT
CASSARQADTEAFF
>TRBJ1-6|TRBV29-1|-|-
TGCAGCGCGCGGTGGGGCGCGGATAATTCACCCCTCCACTTT
CSARWGADNSPLHF
>TRBJ2-2|TRBV9|-|-
TGTGCCAGCAGCGTCCCGGTGGGGGGGGCGTTCACCGGGGAGCTGTTTTTT
CASSVPVGGAFTGELFF
>TRBJ2-7|TRBV30|-|-
TGTGCCTGGAGAGGGGCCTACGAGCAGTACTTC
CAWRGAYEQYF
>TRBJ2-7|TRBV11-2|-|once
TGTGCCAGCAGCAACCCGGGGGGCCGACAGGGGAGCTCCTACGAGCAGTACTTC
CASSNPGGRQGSSYEQYF
>TRBJ2-3|TRBV7-3|TRBD2|-
TGTGCCAGCAGCCCCGGGACTAGCAGTCGCACAGATACGCAGTATTTT
CASSPGTSSRTDTQYF
>TRBJ2-4|TRBV2|TRBD1|-
TGTGCCAGCAACCCATTGGGACAGACCAAAAACATTCAGTACTTC
CASNPLGQTKNIQYF
>TRBJ2-7|TRBV5-1|-|few
TGCGCCAGCAGCTTAACTGGGCCAGGGGTCGAGCAGTACTTC
CASSLTGPGVEQYF
>TRBJ2-7|TRBV6-1|-|-
TGTGCCAGCAGTGAAGGTCACTACGAGCAGTACTTC
CASSEGHYEQYF
>TRBJ2-7|TRBV6-5|TRBD2|-
TGTGCCAGCAGCCTCCCACTAGCGGCCTCCTACGAGCAGTACTTC
CASSLPLAASYEQYF
>TRBJ1-2|TRBV30|TRBD1|few
TGTGCCTGGTGGCCCTCAACAGGGGGCGCCAACTATGGCTACACCTTC
CAWWPSTGGANYGYTF
>TRBJ2-1|TRBV9|TRBD1|-
TGTGCCAGCAGCGATAGCCGGGACAGGGTCTCCTACAATGAGCAGTTCTTC
CASSDSRDRVSYNEQFF
>TRBJ2-1|TRBV4-1|TRBD2|-
TGCGCCAGCAGCCAAGGGTCAAGCGGGAGGGTCGGTCCCCTCGATGAGCAGTTCTTC
CASSQGSSGRVGPLDEQFF